Shown below are 4 T cell receptor beta chains from a single sample sequenced in a study of Graves' ophthalmopathy and Graves' hyperthyroidism. RNA served as the template for amplifying TCR beta CDR3 regions. Second-round multiplex PCR followed a first-round RT-PCR using HTBI primers. In TCRdb, the multiplex PCR reads were re-called with MiXCR into one record per CDR3 protein. The table lists roughly 480,000 distinct CDR3 sequences, approximately 14% of them singletons, with approximately 9.8% in the top ten. The sample was blood. The source is a woman in her 30s with Graves' ophthalmopathy.

The gene calls are TRBV13 and TRBJ2-7, with D tentatively TRBD1 (6 bases). Trimming pared 1 base from V and 5 bases from J, leaving 12 bases between. The germline gives CDR1 PRHDT, CDR2 FYEKMQ (reference sequence). This CDR3 contains 14 residues. DNA of the CDR3: TGTGCCAGCAGCTTAGTTGCAGGGGTCCACGAGCAGTACTTC. It codes for CASSLVAGVHEQYF.

This clonotype was seen at least ten times. The V gene is TRBV28, the J gene TRBJ1-1; possibly TRBD1 for D (6 bases). V lost 1 base and J 5 bases, leaving 11 bases between the germline ends. Looked up from germline, CDR1 is MDHEN and CDR2 is SYDVKM. This CDR3 is built from 14 residues. DNA for the CDR3: TGTGCCAGCAGTTTATTAGGGGGTTGGACTGAAGCTTTCTTT. Its translation is CASSLLGGWTEAFF.

On this clonotype itself: A much larger clonotype is one base distant, so this may be a read error. The chain couples TRBV10-3 to TRBJ1-1; no clear D gene. The CDR3 extends over 13 amino acids. V shed 4 bases and J shed 3 bases, with 9 bases lying between them. CDR1 and CDR2 from the germline V gene are ENHRY and SYGVKD. CDR3 DNA sequence: TGTGCCATCAGTGTCTGGGGTGACACTGAAGCTTTCTTT. Encoded protein: CAISVWGDTEAFF.

This clonotype showed up many times. The V gene is TRBV2, the J gene TRBJ2-7; D gene unclear. The CDR3 covers 12 residues. Germline-derived CDR1 and CDR2 are SNHLY and FYNNEI. The V end lost 6 bases, the J end lost 6 bases, and 12 bases lay between the germline ends. The CDR3 DNA reads TGTGCCAGCAGATCGGCTTCCGTCGAGCAGTACTTC. Its protein product is CASRSASVEQYF.